The following is a T cell receptor (beta chain) sequence with its context. What it binds is unknown. The CDR3 has 15 amino acids. V shed 4 bases, J shed 2 bases, and the junction held 5 bases outside the gene matches. Germline CDR1 LGHNT, CDR2 FRNRAP. The data originate from a study of cytomegalovirus exposure and HLA in healthy donors. Points from the study as a whole: Overall, some 160 TCR beta chains were annotated as cytomegalovirus-associated. Whilst most TCR sequences proved rare, a subset of public TCRs occurred across many donors.

Profiling relied on immunoSEQ multiplex PCR, and the TCRdb table lists in-frame clones only, not all of them. This sample has 82,000 or so clones; 85% to 95% occur once, and the top ten carry roughly 0.62%. Sequences were obtained from PBMCs. The receptor comes from a man aged 18 to 29 in good health and CMV-seronegative. The genes are TRBV12-5 and TRBJ2-5, with 9 nucleotides matching TRBD1. CDR3 region: CASGSGQGPQETQYF. The CDR3 nucleotides are TGTGCTAGTGGTTCCGGACAGGGGCCTCAAGAGACCCAGTACTTC. Filled out from reference TRBV12-5 and TRBJ2-5, the complete variable domain reads DARVTQTPRHKVTEMGQEVTMRCQPILGHNTVFWYRQTMMQGLELLAYFRNRAPLDDSGMPKDRFSAEMPDATLATLKIQPSEPRDSAVYFCASGSGQGPQETQYFGPGTRLLVL.